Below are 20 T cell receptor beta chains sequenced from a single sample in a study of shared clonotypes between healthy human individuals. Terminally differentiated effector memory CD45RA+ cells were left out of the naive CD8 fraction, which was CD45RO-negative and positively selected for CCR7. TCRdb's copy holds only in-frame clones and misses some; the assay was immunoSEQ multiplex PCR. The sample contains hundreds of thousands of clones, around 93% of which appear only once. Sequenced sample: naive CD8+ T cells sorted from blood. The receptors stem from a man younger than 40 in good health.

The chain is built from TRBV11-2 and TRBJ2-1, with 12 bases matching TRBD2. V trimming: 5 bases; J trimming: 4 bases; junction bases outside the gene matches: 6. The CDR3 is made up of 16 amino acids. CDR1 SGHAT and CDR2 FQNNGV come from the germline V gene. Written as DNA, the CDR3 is TGTGCCAGCAGCCGCGGACTAGCGGGACTATACAATGAGCAGTTCTTC. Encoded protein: CASSRGLAGLYNEQFF.

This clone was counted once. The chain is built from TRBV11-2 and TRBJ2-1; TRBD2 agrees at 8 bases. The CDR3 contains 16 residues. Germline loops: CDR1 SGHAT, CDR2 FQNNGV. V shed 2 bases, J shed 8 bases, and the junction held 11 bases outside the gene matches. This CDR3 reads CASSLTGEAGVYEQFF. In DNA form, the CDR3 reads TGTGCCAGCAGCTTAACTGGGGAAGCGGGAGTCTATGAGCAGTTCTTC.

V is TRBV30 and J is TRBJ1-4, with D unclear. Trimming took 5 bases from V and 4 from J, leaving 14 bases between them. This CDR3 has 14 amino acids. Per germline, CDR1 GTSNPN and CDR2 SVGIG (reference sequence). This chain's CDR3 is CAWGRCSRNEKLFF. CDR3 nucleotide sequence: TGTGCCTGGGGACGGTGTTCTCGTAATGAAAAACTGTTTTTT.

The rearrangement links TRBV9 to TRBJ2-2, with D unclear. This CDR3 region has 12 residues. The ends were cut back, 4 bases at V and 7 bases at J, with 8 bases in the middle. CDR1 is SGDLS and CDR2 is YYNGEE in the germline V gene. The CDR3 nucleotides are TGTGCCAGCAGCCCCCAAGGCGGGGAGCTGTTTTTT. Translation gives CASSPQGGELFF.

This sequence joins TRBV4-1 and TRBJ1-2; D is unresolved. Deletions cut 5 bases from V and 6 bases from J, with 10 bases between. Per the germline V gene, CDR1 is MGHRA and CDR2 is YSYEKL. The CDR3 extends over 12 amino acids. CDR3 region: CASSSGFDGYTF. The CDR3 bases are TGCGCCAGCAGCTCTGGATTTGATGGCTACACCTTC.

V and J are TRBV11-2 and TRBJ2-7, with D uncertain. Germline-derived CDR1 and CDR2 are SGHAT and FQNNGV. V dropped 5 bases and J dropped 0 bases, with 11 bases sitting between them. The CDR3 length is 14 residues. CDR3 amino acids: CASSPGRFSYEQYF. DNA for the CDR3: TGTGCCAGCAGCCCCGGTCGGTTCTCCTACGAGCAGTACTTC.

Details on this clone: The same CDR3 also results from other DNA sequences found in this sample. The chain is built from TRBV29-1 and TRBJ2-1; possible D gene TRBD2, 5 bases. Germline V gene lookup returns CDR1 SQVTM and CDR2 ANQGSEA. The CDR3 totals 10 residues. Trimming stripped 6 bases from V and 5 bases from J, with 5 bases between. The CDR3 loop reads CSVGDNEQFF. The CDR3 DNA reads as TGCAGCGTGGGAGACAATGAGCAGTTCTTC.

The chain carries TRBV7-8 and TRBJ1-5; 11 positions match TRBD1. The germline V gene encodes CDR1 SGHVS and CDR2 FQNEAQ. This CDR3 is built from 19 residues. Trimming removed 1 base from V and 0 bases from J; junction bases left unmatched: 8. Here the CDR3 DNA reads TGTGCCAGCAGCTTAGGACTCCGGGACAGGGGGTTTAGCAATCAGCCCCAGCATTTT. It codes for CASSLGLRDRGFSNQPQHF.

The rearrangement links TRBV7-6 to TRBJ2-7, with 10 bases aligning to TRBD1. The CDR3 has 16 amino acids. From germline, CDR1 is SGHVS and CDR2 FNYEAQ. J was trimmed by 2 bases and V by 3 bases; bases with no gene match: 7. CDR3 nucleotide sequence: TGTGCCAGCAGCTTGACGGGACAGGGGCCTCCCTACGAGCAGTACTTC. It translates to CASSLTGQGPPYEQYF. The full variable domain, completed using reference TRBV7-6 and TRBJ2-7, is GAGVSQSPRYKVTKRGQDVALRCDPISGHVSLYWYRQALGQGPEFLTYFNYEAQQDKSGLPNDRFSAERPEGSISTLTIQRTEQRDSAMYRCASSLTGQGPPYEQYFGPGTRLTVT.

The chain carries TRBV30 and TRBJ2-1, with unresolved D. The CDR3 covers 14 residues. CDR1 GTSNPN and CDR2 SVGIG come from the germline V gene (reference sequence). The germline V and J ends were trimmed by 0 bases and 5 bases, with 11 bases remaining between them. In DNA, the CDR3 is TGTGCCTGGAGTGTATATCGGGTGGACAATGAGCAGTTCTTC. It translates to CAWSVYRVDNEQFF.

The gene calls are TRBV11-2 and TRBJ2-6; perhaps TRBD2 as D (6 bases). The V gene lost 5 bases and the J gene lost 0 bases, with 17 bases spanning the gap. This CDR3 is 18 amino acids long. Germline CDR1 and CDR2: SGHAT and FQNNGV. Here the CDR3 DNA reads TGTGCCAGCAGCCCCATCGGGGCGGGAAGCTCTGGGGCCAACGTCCTGACTTTC. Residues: CASSPIGAGSSGANVLTF.

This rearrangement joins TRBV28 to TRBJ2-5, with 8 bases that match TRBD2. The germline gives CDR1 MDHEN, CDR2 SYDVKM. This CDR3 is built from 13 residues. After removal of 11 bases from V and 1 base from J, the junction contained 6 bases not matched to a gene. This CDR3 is CASGGRAQETQYF. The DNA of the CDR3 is TGTGCCTCGGGGGGGAGGGCCCAAGAGACCCAGTACTTC.

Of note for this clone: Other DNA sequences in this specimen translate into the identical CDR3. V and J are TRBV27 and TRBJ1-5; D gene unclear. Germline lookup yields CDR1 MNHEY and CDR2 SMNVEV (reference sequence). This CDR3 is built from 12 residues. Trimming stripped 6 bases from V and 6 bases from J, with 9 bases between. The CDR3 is CASSLIGQPQHF. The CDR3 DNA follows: TGTGCCAGCAGCCTAATAGGTCAGCCCCAGCATTTT.

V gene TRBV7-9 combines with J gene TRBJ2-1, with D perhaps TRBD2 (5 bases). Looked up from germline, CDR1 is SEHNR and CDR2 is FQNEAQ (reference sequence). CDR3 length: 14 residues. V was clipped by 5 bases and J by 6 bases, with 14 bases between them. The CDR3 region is CASSPGELFNEQFF. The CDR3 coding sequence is TGTGCCAGCAGCCCCGGGGAACTTTTCAATGAGCAGTTCTTC. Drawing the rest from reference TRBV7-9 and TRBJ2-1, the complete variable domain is DTGVSQNPRHKITKRGQNVTFRCDPISEHNRLYWYRQTLGQGPEFLTYFQNEAQLEKSRLLSDRFSAERPKGSFSTLEIQRTEQGDSAMYLCASSPGELFNEQFFGPGTRLTVL.

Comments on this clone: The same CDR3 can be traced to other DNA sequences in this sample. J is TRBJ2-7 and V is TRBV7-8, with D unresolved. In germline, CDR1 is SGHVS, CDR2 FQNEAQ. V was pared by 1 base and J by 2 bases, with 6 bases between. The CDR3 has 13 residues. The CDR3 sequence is CASSLEVPYEQYF. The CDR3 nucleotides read TGTGCCAGCAGCTTAGAGGTACCCTACGAGCAGTACTTC.

Here the CDR3 DNA reads TGTGCCAGCAGCTTGGCCGGAGGGGGTAAGGGCTACACCTTC. Its protein product is CASSLAGGGKGYTF. The chain carries TRBV5-4 and TRBJ1-2; a weak D match, TRBD1 (6 bases). This CDR3 is built from 14 residues. V lost 0 bases, J lost 8 bases, and 14 bases lay in between. Germline CDR1 is SGHNT and CDR2 is YYREEE (reference sequence).

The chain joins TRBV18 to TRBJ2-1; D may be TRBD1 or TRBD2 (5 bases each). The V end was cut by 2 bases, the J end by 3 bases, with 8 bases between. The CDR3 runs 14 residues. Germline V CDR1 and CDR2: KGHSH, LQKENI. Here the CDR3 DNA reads TGTGCCAGCTCACCAAGGGGAGACTACAATGAGCAGTTCTTC. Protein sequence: CASSPRGDYNEQFF.

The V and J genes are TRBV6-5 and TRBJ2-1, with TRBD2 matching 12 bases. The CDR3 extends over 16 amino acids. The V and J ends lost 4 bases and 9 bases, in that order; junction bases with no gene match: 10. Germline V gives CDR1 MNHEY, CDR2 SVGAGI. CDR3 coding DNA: TGTGCCAGCAGTTTCCGGACTAGCGGGATTAGGGGTGAGCAGTTCTTC. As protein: CASSFRTSGIRGEQFF.

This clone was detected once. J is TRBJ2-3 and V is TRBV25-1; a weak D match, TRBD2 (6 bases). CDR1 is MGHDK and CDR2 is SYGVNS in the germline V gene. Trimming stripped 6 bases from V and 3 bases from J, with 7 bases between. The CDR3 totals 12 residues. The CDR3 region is CASRGGTDTQYF. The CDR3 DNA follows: TGTGCCAGCAGGGGGGGAACAGATACGCAGTATTTT. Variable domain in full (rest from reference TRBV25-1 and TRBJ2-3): EADIYQTPRYLVIGTGKKITLECSQTMGHDKMYWYQQDPGMELHLIHYSYGVNSTEKGDLSSESTVSRIRTEHFPLTLESARPSHTSQYLCASRGGTDTQYFGPGTRLTVL.

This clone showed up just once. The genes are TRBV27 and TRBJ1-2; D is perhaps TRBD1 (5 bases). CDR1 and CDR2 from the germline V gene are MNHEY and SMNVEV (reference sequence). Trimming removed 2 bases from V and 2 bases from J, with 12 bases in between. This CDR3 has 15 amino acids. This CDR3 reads CASSLASGPNYGYTF. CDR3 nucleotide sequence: TGTGCCAGCAGTTTAGCGTCAGGGCCCAACTATGGCTACACCTTC.